This entry is about one T cell receptor (beta chain). Antigen unknown. This sample was included in a study of shared clonotypes between healthy human individuals. Study summary: A couple of women and a few men aged 18 to 49 made up the donors. Study-wide points: Some naive CD4 clonotypes, around 4.7%, turned up in common across a handful of donors.

Trimming left V 1 base short and J 2 bases short, with 12 bases between. Germline V gene sequence: CDR1 GTSNPN, CDR2 SVGIG (reference sequence). CDR3 length: 14 amino acids. An even split of each subset's genomic DNA across several immunoSEQ plates was performed. Sequencing used immunoSEQ multiplex PCR; TCRdb keeps in-frame clones, though not all of them. This sample carries about 2.4 million clones, 80% to 95% of them seen once, and the ten largest clones take approximately 0.36%. The receptor's source is a man aged 18 to 29 in good health. Some clones in this sample may be carry-over from other donors' samples. The sequencing input was naive CD4+ T cells from PBMCs. Specified subset: CD45RA+ positively selected. V and J are TRBV30 and TRBJ2-7, with D uncertain. CDR3 loop: CAWSGAGATYEQYF. In nucleotides, the CDR3 is TGTGCCTGGAGTGGAGCAGGTGCCACCTACGAGCAGTACTTC.